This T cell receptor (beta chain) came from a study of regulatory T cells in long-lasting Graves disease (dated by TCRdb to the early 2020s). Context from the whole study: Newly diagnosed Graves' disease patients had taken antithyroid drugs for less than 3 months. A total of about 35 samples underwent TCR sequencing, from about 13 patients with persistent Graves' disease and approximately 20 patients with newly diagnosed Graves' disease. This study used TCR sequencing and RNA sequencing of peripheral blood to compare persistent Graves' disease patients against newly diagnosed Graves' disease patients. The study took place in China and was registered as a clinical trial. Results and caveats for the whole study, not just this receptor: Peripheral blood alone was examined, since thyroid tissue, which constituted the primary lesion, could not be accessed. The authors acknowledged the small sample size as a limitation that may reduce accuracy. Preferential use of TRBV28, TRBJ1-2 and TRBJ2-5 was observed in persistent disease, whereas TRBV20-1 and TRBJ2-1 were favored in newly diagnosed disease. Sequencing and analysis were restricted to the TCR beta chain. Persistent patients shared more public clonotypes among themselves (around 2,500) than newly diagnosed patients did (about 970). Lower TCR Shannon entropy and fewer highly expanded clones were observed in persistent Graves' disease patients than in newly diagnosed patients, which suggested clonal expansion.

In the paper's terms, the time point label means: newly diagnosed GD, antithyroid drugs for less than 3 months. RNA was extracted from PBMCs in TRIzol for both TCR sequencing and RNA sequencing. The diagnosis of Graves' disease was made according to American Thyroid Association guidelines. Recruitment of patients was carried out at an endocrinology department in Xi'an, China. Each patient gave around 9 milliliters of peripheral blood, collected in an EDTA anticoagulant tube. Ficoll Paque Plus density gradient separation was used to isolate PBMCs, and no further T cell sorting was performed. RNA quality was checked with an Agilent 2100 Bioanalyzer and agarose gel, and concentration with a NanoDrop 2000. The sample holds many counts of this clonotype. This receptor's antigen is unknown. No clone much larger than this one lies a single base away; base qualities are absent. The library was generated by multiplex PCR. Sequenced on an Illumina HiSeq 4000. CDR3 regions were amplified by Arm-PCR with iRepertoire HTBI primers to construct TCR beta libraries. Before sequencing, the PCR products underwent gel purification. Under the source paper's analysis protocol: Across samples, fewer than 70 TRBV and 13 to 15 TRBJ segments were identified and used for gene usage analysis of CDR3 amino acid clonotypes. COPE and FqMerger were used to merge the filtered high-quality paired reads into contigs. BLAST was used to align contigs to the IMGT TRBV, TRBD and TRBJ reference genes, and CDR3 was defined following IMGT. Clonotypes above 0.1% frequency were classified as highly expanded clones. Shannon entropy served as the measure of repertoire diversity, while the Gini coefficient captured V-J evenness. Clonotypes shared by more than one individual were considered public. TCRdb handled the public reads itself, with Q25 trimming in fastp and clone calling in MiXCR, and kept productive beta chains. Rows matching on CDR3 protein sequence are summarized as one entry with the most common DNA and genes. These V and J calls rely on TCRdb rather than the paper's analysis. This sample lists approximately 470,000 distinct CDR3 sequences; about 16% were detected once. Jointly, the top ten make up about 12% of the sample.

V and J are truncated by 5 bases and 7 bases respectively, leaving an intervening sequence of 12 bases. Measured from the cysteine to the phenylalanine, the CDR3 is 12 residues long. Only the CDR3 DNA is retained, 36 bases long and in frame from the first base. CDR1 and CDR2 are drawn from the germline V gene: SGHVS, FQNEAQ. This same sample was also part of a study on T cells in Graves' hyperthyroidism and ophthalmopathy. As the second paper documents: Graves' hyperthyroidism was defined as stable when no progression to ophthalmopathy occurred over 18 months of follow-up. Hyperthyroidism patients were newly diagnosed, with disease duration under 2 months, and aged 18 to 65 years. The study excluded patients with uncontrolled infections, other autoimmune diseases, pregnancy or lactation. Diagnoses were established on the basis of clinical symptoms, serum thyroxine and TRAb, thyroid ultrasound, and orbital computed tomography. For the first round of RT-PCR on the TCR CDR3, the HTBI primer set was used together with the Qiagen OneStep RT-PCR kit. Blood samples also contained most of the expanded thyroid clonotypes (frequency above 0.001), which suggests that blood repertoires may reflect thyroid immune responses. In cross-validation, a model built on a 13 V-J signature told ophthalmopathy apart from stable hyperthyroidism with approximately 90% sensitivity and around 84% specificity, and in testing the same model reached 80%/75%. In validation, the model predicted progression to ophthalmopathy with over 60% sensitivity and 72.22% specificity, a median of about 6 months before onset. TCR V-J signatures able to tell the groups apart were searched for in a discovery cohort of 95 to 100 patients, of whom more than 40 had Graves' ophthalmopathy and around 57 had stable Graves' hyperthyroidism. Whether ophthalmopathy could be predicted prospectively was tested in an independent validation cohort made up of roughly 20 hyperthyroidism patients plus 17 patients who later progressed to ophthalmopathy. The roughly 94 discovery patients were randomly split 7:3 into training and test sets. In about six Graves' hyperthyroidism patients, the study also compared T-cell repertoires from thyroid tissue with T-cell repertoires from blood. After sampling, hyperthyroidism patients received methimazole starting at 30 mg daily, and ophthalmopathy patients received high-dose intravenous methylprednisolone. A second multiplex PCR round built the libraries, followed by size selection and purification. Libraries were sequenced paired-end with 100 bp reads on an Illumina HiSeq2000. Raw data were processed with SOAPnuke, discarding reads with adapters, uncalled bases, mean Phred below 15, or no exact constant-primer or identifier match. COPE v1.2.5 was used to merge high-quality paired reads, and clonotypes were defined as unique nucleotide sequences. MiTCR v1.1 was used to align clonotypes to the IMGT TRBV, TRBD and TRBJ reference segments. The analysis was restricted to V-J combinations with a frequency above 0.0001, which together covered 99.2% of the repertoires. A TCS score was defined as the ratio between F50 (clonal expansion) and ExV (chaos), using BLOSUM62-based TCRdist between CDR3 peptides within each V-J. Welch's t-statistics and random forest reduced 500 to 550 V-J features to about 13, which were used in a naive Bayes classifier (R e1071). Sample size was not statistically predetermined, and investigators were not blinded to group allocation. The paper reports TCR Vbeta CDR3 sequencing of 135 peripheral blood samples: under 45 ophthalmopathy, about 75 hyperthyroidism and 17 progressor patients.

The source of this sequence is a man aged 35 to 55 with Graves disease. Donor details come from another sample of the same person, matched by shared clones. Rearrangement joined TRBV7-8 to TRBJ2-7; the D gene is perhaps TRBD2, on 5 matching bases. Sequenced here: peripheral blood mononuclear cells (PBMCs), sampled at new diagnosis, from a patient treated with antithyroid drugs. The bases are TGTGCCAGCAGCCTAACAAAGCGGGAGCAGTACTTC. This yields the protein CASSLTKREQYF.